The 27 T cell receptor beta chains below come from one sample, sequenced in a study of regulatory T cells in long-lasting Graves disease. Building the TCR beta libraries relied on iRepertoire HTBI primers, and CDR3 regions underwent Arm-PCR. Each CDR3 protein is one row after TCRdb ran MiXCR on the multiplex PCR reads. This repertoire shows a few hundred thousand distinct CDR3 sequences, around 20% found once; its top ten account for about a quarter. Specified time point: persistent/refractory GD, antithyroid drugs over 5 years with positive TRAb. Making the TCR library involved RNA that had been extracted from PBMCs. This specimen was peripheral blood mononuclear cells (PBMCs), taken when the disease was refractory, from a patient treated with antithyroid drugs. Receptor source: a female donor with Graves disease.

This clonotype appeared many times. V usage is TRBV5-1 and J usage is TRBJ2-6; D not certain. The length of the CDR3 is 16 residues. The germline CDR1 and CDR2 sequences are SGHRS and YFSETQ. Trimming took off 5 bases at V and 0 bases at J, with 12 bases between the two ends. As DNA, the CDR3 is TGCGCCAGCAGGTTCAATCCAGCCTCTGGGGCCAACGTCCTGACTTTC. It is translated as CASRFNPASGANVLTF.

The table lists this clonotype with many counts. V and J are TRBV7-6 and TRBJ1-6, with unresolved D. This CDR3 comprises 13 residues. With 0 bases removed from V and 5 bases from J, the gap between germline ends came to 2 bases. Germline-derived CDR1 and CDR2 are SGHVS and FNYEAQ. The CDR3, as DNA: TGTGCCAGCAGCTTAGCGGATAATTCACCCCTCCACTTT. Protein: CASSLADNSPLHF.

This clonotype was seen a few times. The chain employs TRBV7-2 and TRBJ1-1; unclear D gene. Trimming stripped 2 bases from V and 1 base from J, with 11 bases between. CDR1 SGHTA and CDR2 FQGNSA come from the germline V gene. This CDR3 contains 15 residues. The CDR3 here is CASSLIEATNTEAFF. The CDR3 DNA follows: TGTGCCAGCAGCTTAATAGAAGCCACGAACACTGAAGCTTTCTTT.

The chain carries TRBV20-1 and TRBJ2-7; D is perhaps TRBD1 or TRBD2 (6 bases each). V was cut by 5 bases and J by 3 bases, with 17 bases left in between. The CDR3 length is 14 residues. Germline CDR1 is DFQATT and CDR2 is SNEGSKA (reference sequence). The CDR3 nucleotides read TGCAGTGCTCGGTGGGGGGCTCCATTCTACGAGCAGTACTTC. Encoded protein: CSARWGAPFYEQYF.

Remarks on this clonotype: A much bigger clone sits one base away, suggesting this may be a read error. CDR3 sequence reads: CASSDPAAGNTEAFF. The CDR3 DNA reads TGTGCCAGCAGTGATCCTGCGGCAGGGAACACTGAAGCTTTCTTT. The chain employs TRBV2 and TRBJ1-1; D unresolved. The CDR3 is 15 amino acids. Trimming pared 3 bases from V and 1 base from J, leaving 12 bases between. The germline V gene encodes CDR1 SNHLY and CDR2 FYNNEI. The full variable domain, with the rest looked up from reference TRBV2 and TRBJ1-1, is EPEVTQTPSHQVTQMGQEVILRCVPISNHLYFYWYRQILGQKVEFLVSFYNNEISEKSEIFDDQFSVERPDGSNFTLKIRSTKLEDSAMYFCASSDPAAGNTEAFFGQGTRLTVV.

This chain joins TRBV5-1 and TRBJ2-2, with 7 positions matching TRBD1. The germline gives CDR1 SGHRS, CDR2 YFSETQ. The CDR3 length is 15 residues. Trimming took 4 bases from V and 6 from J; bases not matched to a gene: 9. The CDR3 nucleotides are TGCGCCAGCAGCCGGGACAGTGCCCAGCCCGGGGAGCTGTTTTTT. It is translated as CASSRDSAQPGELFF.

The rearrangement uses TRBV5-4 and TRBJ2-5; 14 nucleotides match TRBD2. Trimming removed 0 bases from V and 4 bases from J; junction bases left unmatched: 8. The length of the CDR3 is 18 residues. Per the germline V gene, CDR1 is SGHNT and CDR2 is YYREEE (reference sequence). This CDR3 is CASSLGLAGGPGAETQYF. The CDR3, as DNA: TGTGCCAGCAGCTTGGGACTAGCGGGAGGGCCTGGGGCAGAGACCCAGTACTTC.

This clonotype was recorded a few times. This chain joins TRBV12-3 or TRBV12-4 and TRBJ2-5; weak D call: TRBD2 (5 bases). The length of the CDR3 is 14 residues. Trimming stripped 2 bases from V and 4 bases from J, with 11 bases between. The CDR3 nucleotides are TGTGCCAGCAGTTTAACCGGGATAGGAGAGACCCAGTACTTC. Translating gives CASSLTGIGETQYF.

This chain links TRBV6-2 or TRBV6-3 with TRBJ1-3; no clear D gene. This CDR3 has 15 residues. Per the germline V gene, CDR1 is MNHEY and CDR2 is SVGEGT. The V gene lost 4 bases and the J gene lost 0 bases, with 10 bases spanning the gap. CDR3 nucleotide sequence: TGTGCCAGCAGTTCAGGAGCCAACTCTGGAAACACCATATATTTT. This sequence encodes CASSSGANSGNTIYF.

The chain joins TRBV14 to TRBJ1-1; 8 nucleotides align to TRBD1. The V and J ends lost 0 bases and 10 bases, in that order; junction bases with no gene match: 7. CDR3 size: 14 residues. Germline CDR1 SGHDN, CDR2 FVKESK. The CDR3 region has the DNA TGTGCCAGCAGCCAAGAAGCGGTAGGACAGGGAGCTTTCTTT. This gives the protein CASSQEAVGQGAFF.

This clonotype was seen only a few times. J is TRBJ2-6 and V is TRBV19; a weak D match, TRBD1 (7 bases). Germline V gene data show CDR1 as LNHDA and CDR2 as SQIVND (reference sequence). Trimming removed 5 bases from V and 1 base from J, with 21 bases in between. The CDR3 has 19 amino acids. The CDR3 nucleotides read TGTGCCAGTAGTCGATCGGGGTTACAGGGGAGGTCTGGGGCCAACGTCCTGACTTTC. Translation gives CASSRSGLQGRSGANVLTF.

This chain links TRBV5-1 with TRBJ1-2; 7 bases are a match to TRBD1. Looked up from germline, CDR1 is SGHRS and CDR2 is YFSETQ. The CDR3 contains 13 residues. V dropped 7 bases and J dropped 5; count of bases not matched to a gene: 8. CDR3 residues: CASATGRAYGYTF. The CDR3 DNA reads as TGCGCCAGCGCGACAGGGAGAGCGTATGGCTACACCTTC.

The chain couples TRBV28 to TRBJ2-2, with D perhaps matching TRBD2 (5 bases). Germline V gives CDR1 MDHEN, CDR2 SYDVKM. Trimming took off 3 bases at V and 4 bases at J, with 12 bases between the two ends. The CDR3 is 15 residues long. In DNA form, the CDR3 reads TGTGCCAGCAGTTTTGAGAGGGCGGGCACCGGGGAGCTGTTTTTT. It translates to CASSFERAGTGELFF.

The chain joins TRBV9 to TRBJ1-2; weak D call: TRBD1 (5 bases). This CDR3 has 15 residues. The germline V gene has CDR1 SGDLS and CDR2 YYNGEE. V lost 0 bases and J lost 4, with 13 bases in between. The CDR3 DNA reads as TGTGCCAGCAGCGTAGAGGAGGGGACGATCTATGGCTACACCTTC. It translates to CASSVEEGTIYGYTF.

The genes are TRBV9 and TRBJ2-7; D is unresolved. V was pared by 0 bases and J by 2 bases, with 6 bases between. The V gene's germline CDR1 is SGDLS and CDR2 YYNGEE. This CDR3 is 13 amino acids long. Written as DNA, the CDR3 is TGTGCCAGCAGCGTAGGGGAAACCTACGAGCAGTACTTC. This translates into CASSVGETYEQYF.

This clonotype was detected only a few times. The genes are TRBV5-1 and TRBJ2-3; 7 bases map to TRBD2. Germline V gives CDR1 SGHRS, CDR2 YFSETQ. The trim removed 0 bases at V and 1 base at J, leaving 11 bases unmatched. CDR3 length: 18 residues. DNA of the CDR3: TGCGCCAGCAGCTTGGTTCCAGCGGGACTGCAGGGCACAGATACGCAGTATTTT. Residues: CASSLVPAGLQGTDTQYF.

A few counts support this clonotype. The CDR3 coding sequence is TGTGCCAGCAATAATAGGGCCACCGGGGAGCTGTTTTTT. As protein: CASNNRATGELFF. The chain uses TRBV7-2 and TRBJ2-2; D is undetermined. Between the trimmed V and J ends, which lost 7 bases and 4 bases, there was a span of 10 bases. This CDR3 region has 13 residues. Germline V CDR1 and CDR2: SGHTA, FQGNSA.

This clonotype has at least ten counts. The rearrangement joins TRBV7-3 to TRBJ2-5; tentative D call: TRBD2 (6 bases). The germline V gene encodes CDR1 SGHTA and CDR2 FQGTGA. The CDR3 covers 14 residues. Trimming shortened V by 5 bases and J by 4 bases, and 14 bases separated the two germline ends. In DNA form, the CDR3 reads TGTGCCAGCAGCCCCCTGGGGGGAGGAGAGACCCAGTACTTC. Translating gives CASSPLGGGETQYF.

Points on this clonotype: Given a much more abundant clone one base away, this may be a read error. This chain connects TRBV6-2 or TRBV6-3 to TRBJ1-1; TRBD1 aligns across 7 bases. CDR1 MNHEY and CDR2 SVGEGT come from the germline V gene. This CDR3 has 14 amino acids. The CDR3 nucleotides are TGTGCCAGCAGTTACTCGTCAGGGGGAACTGAAGCTTCCTTT. Translated, it gives CASSYSSGGTEASF.

The chain joins TRBV20-1 to TRBJ1-3, with D perhaps matching TRBD1 (5 bases). Trimming pared 3 bases from V and 1 base from J, leaving 10 bases between. Germline assignment: CDR1 DFQATT and CDR2 SNEGSKA (reference sequence). The CDR3 runs to 14 residues. The CDR3 DNA sequence: TGCAGTGCTAGGCCAGGGTATTCTGGAAACACCATATATTTT. Translation gives CSARPGYSGNTIYF.

This clonotype has ten or more counts. The chain recombines TRBV12-3 or TRBV12-4 with TRBJ1-1, with D unresolved. V lost 7 bases, J lost 1 base, and 10 bases lay in between. There are 13 residues in the CDR3. DNA for the CDR3: TGTGCCAGCAATCCTCCTGGGAACACTGAAGCTTTCTTT. This codes for CASNPPGNTEAFF.

The chain links TRBV20-1 to TRBJ2-3, with D perhaps TRBD1 (7 bases). CDR3 length equals 13 residues. The germline V gene encodes CDR1 DFQATT and CDR2 SNEGSKA (reference sequence). This chain's CDR3 is CSSPGGSTDTQYF. CDR3 DNA: TGCAGCAGTCCAGGGGGGAGCACAGATACGCAGTATTTT.

The table lists this clonotype with many counts. The rearrangement uses TRBV27 and TRBJ1-2, with D unresolved. The length of the CDR3 is 13 residues. Germline V gene lookup returns CDR1 MNHEY and CDR2 SMNVEV (reference sequence). V shed 6 bases and J shed 0 bases, with 8 bases lying between them. CDR3 amino acids: CASSIDPNYGYTF. CDR3 nucleotide sequence: TGTGCCAGCAGCATAGATCCTAACTATGGCTACACCTTC.

Of note for this clonotype: A single base separates this from a much larger clone, so it may be a read error. V and J are TRBV28 and TRBJ1-2; the D is unclear. The length of the CDR3 is 14 residues. Germline V gives CDR1 MDHEN, CDR2 SYDVKM. V shed 11 bases and J shed 4 bases, with 20 bases lying between them. The CDR3 DNA follows: TGTGCCGCCAGCACCCCCCGGATTAGCTATGGCTACACCTTC. Amino acid sequence: CAASTPRISYGYTF.

V is TRBV6-2 or TRBV6-3 and J is TRBJ2-1, with TRBD2 matching 7 bases. The CDR3 loop spans 16 amino acids. Germline lookup yields CDR1 MNHEY and CDR2 SVGEGT. V was pared by 2 bases and J by 1 base, with 5 bases of the junction left unmatched. This chain's CDR3 is CASSYGSGISYNEQFF. As DNA, the CDR3 is TGTGCCAGCAGTTACGGGAGCGGGATATCCTACAATGAGCAGTTCTTC.

This clonotype has ten or more counts. V gene TRBV12-3 or TRBV12-4 combines with J gene TRBJ1-1, with 9 bases lining up with TRBD1. The trim removed 5 bases at V and 1 base at J, leaving 5 bases unmatched. The CDR3 has 15 amino acids. This CDR3 reads CASSMTGGQNTEAFF. CDR3 nucleotide sequence: TGTGCCAGCAGTATGACAGGGGGACAGAACACTGAAGCTTTCTTT.

The V gene is TRBV4-2, the J gene TRBJ1-4; tentative D call: TRBD1 (5 bases). Germline CDR1 LGHNA, CDR2 YNFKEQ. This CDR3 is 15 amino acids long. Trimming removed 1 base from V and 4 bases from J, with 10 bases in between. In DNA, the CDR3 is TGTGCCAGCAGCCAAGCCGAGGGGATTAATGAAAAACTGTTTTTT. Its translation: CASSQAEGINEKLFF.